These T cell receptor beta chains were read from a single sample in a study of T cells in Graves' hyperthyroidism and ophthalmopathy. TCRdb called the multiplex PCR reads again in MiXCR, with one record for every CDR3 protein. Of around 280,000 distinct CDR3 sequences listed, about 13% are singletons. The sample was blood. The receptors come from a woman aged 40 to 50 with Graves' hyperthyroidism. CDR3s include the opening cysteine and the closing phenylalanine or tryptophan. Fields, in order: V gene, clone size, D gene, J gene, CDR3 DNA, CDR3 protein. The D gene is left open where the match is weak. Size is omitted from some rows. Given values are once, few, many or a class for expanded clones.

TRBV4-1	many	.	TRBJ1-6	TGCGCCAGCAGCCCTAATGGTTTGAGTCCACCCCTCCACTTT	CASSPNGLSPPLHF
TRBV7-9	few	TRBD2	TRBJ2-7	TGTGCCAGCAGCTTAGGGAGCGGGAGGTCATCCTACGATCAGTACTTC	CASSLGSGRSSYDQYF
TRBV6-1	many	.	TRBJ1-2	TGTGCCAGCAGACAACCGACGGGTCGGGGCTACACCTTC	CASRQPTGRGYTF
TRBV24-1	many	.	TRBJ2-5	TGTGCCACCAGTGGGGAAATAGAGACCCAGTACTTC	CATSGEIETQYF
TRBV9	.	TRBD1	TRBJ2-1	TGTGCCAGCAGCACAAAGACAGGGTGGAGCTCCTACAATGAGCAGTTCTTC	CASSTKTGWSSYNEQFF
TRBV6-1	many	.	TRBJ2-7	TGTGCCAGCAGTCCCGGGATCACCTACTACGAGCAGTACTTC	CASSPGITYYEQYF
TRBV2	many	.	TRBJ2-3	TGTGCCAGCGATAAAGACAGAAGCACAGATACGCAGTATTTT	CASDKDRSTDTQYF
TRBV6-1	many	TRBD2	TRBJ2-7	TGTGCCAGCAGCTTAGCGGGAGGGCCTTACGAGCAGTACTTC	CASSLAGGPYEQYF
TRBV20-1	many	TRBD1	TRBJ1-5	TGCAGTGCTAGTCGGCGGGGACAGGAGATCAATCAGCCCCAGCATTTT	CSASRRGQEINQPQHF
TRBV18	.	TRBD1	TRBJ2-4	TGTGCCAGCTCACCACCCGGGACAGTCAAAAACATTCAGTACTTC	CASSPPGTVKNIQYF
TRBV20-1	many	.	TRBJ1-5	TGCAGTGCTAGAGATCAAGGCCGGGGTAATCAGCCCCAGCATTTT	CSARDQGRGNQPQHF
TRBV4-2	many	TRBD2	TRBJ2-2	TGTGCCAGCAGCCAGAGGGTCTTAGCGGGAGAGGCCGGGGAGCTGTTTTTT	CASSQRVLAGEAGELFF
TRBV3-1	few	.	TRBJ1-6	TGTGCCAGCAGCCAAGCGGGCAGGGGATATTCACCCCTCCACTTT	CASSQAGRGYSPLHF
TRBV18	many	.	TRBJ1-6	TGTGCCAGCTCATCCCTTTCGGAGACTCCCCTCCACTTT	CASSSLSETPLHF
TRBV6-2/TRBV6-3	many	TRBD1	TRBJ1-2	TGTGCCAGCAGTTCTCGCTCGGCCGGGACAGGGAACTATGGCTACACCTTC	CASSSRSAGTGNYGYTF
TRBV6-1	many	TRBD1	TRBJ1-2	TGTGCCAGCAGTTTCGGCGGGACAGGGGGAGGCTACACCTTC	CASSFGGTGGGYTF
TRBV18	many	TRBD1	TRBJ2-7	TGTGCCAGCTCGCCTACAGGGGGTGGAGAGCAGTACTTC	CASSPTGGGEQYF
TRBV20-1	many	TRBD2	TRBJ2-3	TGCAGTGCCCGCCTCGGCGGGAGCCCCACAGATACGCAGTATTTT	CSARLGGSPTDTQYF
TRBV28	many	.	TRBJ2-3	TGTGCCAGCTCCCGGGGCGAAACCACAGATACGCAGTATTTT	CASSRGETTDTQYF
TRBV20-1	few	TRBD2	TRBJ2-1	TGCAGTGCTAGAACTTTAGCGGGCGCCTACAATGAGCAGTTCTTC	CSARTLAGAYNEQFF
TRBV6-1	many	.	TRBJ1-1	TGTGCCAGCAGCCCTGGCGTGACAGCCTATCTCATGAACACTGAAGCTTTCTTT	CASSPGVTAYLMNTEAFF
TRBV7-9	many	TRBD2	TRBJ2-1	TGTGCCAGCAGCCTAGTGGGACTAGCGGGCAATGAGCAGTTCTTC	CASSLVGLAGNEQFF
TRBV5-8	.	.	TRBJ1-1	TGTGCCAGCAGCTTGGGGGGGAAAGGCTCAAACACTGAAGCTTTCTTT	CASSLGGKGSNTEAFF
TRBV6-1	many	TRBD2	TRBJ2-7	TGTGCCAGCAGTTACGGACTAGCGGGAGTAATGCCAGTCCACGAGCAGTACTTC	CASSYGLAGVMPVHEQYF
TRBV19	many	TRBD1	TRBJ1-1	TGTGCCAGTAGTACAGGGGGCGCCTACACTGAAGCTTTCTTT	CASSTGGAYTEAFF
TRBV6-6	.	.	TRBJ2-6	TGTGCCAGCAGTTACAGGGGGACTGGGGCCAACGTCCTGACTTTC	CASSYRGTGANVLTF
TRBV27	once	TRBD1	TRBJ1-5	TGTGCCAGCAGTTTCCAGGACAGGGTATATCAGCCCCAGCATTTT	CASSFQDRVYQPQHF
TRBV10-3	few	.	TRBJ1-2	TGTGCCATCAGAAAGTCCGAGAGTAACTATGGCTACACCTTC	CAIRKSESNYGYTF
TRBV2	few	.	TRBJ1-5	TGTGCCAGCAGTGTCCTTAGGGGTGGCAATCAGCCCCAGCATTTT	CASSVLRGGNQPQHF
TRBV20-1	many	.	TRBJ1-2	TGCAGTGCCCCAGTCGGGGGGGAGAGTGGCTACACCTTC	CSAPVGGESGYTF
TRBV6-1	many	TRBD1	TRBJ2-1	TGTGCCAGCAGCCAGACAGGGGTCTCCTACAATGAGCAGTTCTTC	CASSQTGVSYNEQFF
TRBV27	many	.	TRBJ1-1	TGTGCCAGCAGTTTAGGACGAACCCCGACAAATGAAGCTTTCTTT	CASSLGRTPTNEAFF
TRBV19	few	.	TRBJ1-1	TGTGCCAGTAGTATAATAGGCACCAACACTGAAGCTTTCTTT	CASSIIGTNTEAFF
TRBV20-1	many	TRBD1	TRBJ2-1	TGCAGTGCCCCAACCGGGACAGGGGGCTACAATGAGCAGTTCTTC	CSAPTGTGGYNEQFF
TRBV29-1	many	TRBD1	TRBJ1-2	TGCAGCGGGACTCGAGGGGGCGAGGGCTACACCTTC	CSGTRGGEGYTF
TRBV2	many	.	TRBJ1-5	TGTGCCAGCAGTGAAAAGAACCGAGGGGTGAAGGGTCAGCCCCAGCATTTT	CASSEKNRGVKGQPQHF
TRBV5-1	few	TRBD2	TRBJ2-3	TGCGCCAGCAGCATACGGACTAGCGGCACCACAGATACGCAGTATTTT	CASSIRTSGTTDTQYF
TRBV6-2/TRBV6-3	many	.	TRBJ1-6	TGTGCCAGCAGTTATGACCGTTCACCCCTCCACTTT	CASSYDRSPLHF
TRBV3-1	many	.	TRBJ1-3	TGTGCCAGCAGCCAAGGGAATGTCTCTGGAAACACCATATATTTT	CASSQGNVSGNTIYF
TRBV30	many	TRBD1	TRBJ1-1	TGTGCCTGGAGGAGGGACAGCATAATGAACACTGAAGCTTTCTTT	CAWRRDSIMNTEAFF
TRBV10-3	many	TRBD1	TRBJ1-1	TGTGCCATCAGGGGGGAAGCGGGACAGGGCTTGAACACTGAAGCTTTCTTT	CAIRGEAGQGLNTEAFF
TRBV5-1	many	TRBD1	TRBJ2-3	TGCGCCAGCAGCCCAAGACAGGGAAGGAGCACAGATACGCAGTATTTT	CASSPRQGRSTDTQYF
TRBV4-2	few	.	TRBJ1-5	TGTGCCAGCAGCCAAGATCAAACAACCGAACCGCCCCAGCATTTT	CASSQDQTTEPPQHF
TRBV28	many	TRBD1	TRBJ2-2	TGTGCCAGCAGTTCCCCCCGTGGGCAGGGGGAAGTTAGCGGGGAGCTGTTTTTT	CASSSPRGQGEVSGELFF
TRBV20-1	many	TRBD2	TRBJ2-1	TGCAGTGCTAGGGCCGGGACTAGCTTCAATGAGCAGTTCTTC	CSARAGTSFNEQFF